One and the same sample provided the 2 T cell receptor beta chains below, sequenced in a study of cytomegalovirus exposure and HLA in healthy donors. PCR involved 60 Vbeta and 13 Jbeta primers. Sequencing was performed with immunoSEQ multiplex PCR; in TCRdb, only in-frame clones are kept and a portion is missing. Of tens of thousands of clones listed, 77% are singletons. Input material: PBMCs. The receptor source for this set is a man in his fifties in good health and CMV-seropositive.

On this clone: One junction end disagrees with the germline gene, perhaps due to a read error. The CDR3 reads CASSQAEVSGANGLTF. The DNA for the CDR3 is TGCGCCAGCAGCCAAGCGGAAGTCTCTGGGGCCAACGGCCTGACTTTC. The gene calls are TRBV4-3 and TRBJ2-6, with D possibly being TRBD1 (5 bases). In germline, CDR1 is LGHNA, CDR2 YSLEER. This CDR3 region has 16 residues.

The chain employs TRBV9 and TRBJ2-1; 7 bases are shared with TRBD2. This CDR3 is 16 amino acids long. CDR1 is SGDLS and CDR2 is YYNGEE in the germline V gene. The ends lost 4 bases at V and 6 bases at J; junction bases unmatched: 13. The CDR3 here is CASSWGGEGLGNEQFF. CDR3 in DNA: TGTGCCAGCAGCTGGGGAGGGGAGGGCCTGGGCAATGAGCAGTTCTTC.